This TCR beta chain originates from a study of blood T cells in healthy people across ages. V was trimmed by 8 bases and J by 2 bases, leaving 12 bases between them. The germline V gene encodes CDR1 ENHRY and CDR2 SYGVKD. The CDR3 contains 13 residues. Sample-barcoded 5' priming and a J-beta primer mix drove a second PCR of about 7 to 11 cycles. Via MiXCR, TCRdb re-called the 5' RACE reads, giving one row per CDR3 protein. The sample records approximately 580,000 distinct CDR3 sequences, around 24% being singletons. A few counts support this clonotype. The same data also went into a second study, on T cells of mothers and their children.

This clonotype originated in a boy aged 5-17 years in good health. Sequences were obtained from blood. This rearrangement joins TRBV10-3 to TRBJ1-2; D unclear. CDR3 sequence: CAIRASLNYGYTF. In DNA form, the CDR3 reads TGTGCCATCCGTGCAAGCCTGAACTATGGCTACACCTTC.